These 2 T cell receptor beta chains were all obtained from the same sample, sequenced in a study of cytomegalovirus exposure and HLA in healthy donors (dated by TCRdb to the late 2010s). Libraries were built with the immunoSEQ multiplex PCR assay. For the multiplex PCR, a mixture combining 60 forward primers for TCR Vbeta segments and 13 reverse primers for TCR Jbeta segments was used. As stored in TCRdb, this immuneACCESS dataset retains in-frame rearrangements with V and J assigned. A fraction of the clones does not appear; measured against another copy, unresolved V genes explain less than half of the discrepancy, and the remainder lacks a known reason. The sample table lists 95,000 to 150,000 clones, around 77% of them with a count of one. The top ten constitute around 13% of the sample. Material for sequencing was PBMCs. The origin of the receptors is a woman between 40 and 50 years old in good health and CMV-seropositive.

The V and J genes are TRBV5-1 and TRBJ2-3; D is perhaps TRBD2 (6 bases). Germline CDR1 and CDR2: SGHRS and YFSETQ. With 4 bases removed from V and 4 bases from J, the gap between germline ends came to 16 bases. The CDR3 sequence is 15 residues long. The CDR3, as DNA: TGCGCCAGCAGCCCCCGCGTCACTAGCCCAGATACGCAGTATTTT. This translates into CASSPRVTSPDTQYF.

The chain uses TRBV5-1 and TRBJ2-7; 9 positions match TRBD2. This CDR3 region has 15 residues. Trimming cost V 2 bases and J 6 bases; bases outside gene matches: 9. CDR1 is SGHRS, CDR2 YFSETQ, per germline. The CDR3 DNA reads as TGCGCCAGCAGCTTCAATAGCGGGAGTGCAGGCGAGCAGTACTTC. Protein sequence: CASSFNSGSAGEQYF.